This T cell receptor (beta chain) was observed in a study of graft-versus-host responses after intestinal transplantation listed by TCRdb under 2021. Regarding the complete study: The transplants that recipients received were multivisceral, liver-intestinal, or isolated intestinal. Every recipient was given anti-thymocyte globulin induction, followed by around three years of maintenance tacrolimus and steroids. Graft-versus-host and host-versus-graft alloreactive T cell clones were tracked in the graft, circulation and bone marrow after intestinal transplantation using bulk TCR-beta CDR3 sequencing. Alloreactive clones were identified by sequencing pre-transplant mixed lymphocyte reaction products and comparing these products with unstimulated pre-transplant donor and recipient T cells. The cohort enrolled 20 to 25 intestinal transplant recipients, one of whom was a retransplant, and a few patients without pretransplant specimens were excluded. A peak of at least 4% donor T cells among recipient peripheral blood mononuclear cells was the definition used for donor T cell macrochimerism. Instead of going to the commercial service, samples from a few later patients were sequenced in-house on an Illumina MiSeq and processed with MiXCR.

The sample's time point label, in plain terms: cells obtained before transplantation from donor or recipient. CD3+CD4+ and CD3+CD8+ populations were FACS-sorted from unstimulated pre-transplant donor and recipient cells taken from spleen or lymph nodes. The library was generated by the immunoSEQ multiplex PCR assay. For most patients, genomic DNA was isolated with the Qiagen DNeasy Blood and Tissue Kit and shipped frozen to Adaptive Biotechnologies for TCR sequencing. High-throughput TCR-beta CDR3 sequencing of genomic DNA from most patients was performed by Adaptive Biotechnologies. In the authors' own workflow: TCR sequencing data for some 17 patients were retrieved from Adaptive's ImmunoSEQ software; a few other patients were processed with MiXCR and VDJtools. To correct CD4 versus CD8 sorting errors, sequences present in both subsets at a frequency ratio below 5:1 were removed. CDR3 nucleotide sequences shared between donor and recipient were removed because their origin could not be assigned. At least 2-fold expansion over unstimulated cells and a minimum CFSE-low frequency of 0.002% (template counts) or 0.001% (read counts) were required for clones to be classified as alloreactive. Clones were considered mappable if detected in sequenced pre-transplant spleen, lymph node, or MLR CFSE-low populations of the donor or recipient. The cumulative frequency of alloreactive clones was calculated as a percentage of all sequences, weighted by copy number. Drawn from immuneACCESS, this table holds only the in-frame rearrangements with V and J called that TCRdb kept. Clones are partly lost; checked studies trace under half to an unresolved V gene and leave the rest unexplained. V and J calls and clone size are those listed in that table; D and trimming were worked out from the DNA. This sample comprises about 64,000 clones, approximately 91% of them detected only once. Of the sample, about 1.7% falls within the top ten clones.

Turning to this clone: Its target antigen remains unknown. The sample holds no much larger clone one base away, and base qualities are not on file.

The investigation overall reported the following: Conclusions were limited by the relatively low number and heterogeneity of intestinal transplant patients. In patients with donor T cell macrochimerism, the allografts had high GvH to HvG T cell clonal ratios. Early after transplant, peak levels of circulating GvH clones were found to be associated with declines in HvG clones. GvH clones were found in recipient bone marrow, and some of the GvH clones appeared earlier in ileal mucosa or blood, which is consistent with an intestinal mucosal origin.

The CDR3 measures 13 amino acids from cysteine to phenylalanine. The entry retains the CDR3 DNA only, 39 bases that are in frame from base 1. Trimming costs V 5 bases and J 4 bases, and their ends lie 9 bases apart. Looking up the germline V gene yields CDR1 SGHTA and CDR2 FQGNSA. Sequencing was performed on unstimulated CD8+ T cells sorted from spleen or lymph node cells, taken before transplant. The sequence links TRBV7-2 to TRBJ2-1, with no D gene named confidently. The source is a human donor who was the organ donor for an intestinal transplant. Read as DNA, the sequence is TGTGCCAGCAGCCGCGACTTGTACAATGAGCAGTTCTTC. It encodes CASSRDLYNEQFF.